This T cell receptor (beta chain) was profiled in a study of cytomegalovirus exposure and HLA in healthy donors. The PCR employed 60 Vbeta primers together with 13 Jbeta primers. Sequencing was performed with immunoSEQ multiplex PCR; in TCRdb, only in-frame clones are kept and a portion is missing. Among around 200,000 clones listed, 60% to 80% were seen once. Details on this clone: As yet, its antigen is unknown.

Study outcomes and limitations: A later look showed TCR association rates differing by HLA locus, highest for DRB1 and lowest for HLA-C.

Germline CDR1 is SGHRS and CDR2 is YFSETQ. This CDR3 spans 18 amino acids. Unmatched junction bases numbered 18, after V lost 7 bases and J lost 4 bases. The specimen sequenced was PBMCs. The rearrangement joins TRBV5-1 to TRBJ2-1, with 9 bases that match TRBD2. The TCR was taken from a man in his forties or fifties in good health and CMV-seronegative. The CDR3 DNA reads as TGCGCCAGCCAGCTTCTACTAGCGGGTACCCCCCAATACAATGAGCAGTTCTTC. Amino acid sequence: CASQLLLAGTPQYNEQFF.